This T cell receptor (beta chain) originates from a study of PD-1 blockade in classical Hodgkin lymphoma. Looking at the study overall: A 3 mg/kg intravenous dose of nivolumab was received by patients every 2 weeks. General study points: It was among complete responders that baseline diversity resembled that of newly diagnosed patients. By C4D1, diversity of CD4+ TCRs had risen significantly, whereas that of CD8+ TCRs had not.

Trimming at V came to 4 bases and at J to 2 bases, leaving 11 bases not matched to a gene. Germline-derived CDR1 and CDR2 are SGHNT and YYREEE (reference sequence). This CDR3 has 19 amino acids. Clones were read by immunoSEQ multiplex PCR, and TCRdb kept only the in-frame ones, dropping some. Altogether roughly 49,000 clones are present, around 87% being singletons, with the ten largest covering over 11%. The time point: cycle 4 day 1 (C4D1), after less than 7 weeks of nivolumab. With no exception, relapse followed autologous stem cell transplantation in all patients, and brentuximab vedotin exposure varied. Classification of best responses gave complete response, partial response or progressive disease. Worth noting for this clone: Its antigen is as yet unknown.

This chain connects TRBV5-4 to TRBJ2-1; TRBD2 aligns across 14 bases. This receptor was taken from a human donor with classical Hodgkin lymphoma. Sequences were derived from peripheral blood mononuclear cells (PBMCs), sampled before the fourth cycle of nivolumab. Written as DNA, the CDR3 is TGTGCCAGCAGCCGGGGGACTAGCGGGAGTATGCGGACCTACAATGAGCAGTTCTTC. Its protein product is CASSRGTSGSMRTYNEQFF.